The 16 T cell receptor beta chains presented below share a single source sample, sequenced in a study of Tregs in tolerant kidney transplant recipients. TCRdb keeps only in-frame clones here, not all; method: immunoSEQ multiplex PCR. The sample records 240,000 or so clones, roughly 84% being singletons. The sample consisted of CD4+ T cells from blood. The receptors were sampled from a human donor in good health.

This chain links TRBV7-2 with TRBJ1-1; D remains unclear. The V end lost 1 base, the J end lost 5 bases, and 11 bases lay between the germline ends. This CDR3 has 14 residues. CDR1 is SGHTA and CDR2 is FQGNSA in the germline V gene. Here the CDR3 DNA reads TGTGCCAGCAGCTTAGAGATATTTGGGACTGAAGCTTTCTTT. Protein sequence: CASSLEIFGTEAFF.

This chain links TRBV28 with TRBJ2-3; D is uncertain. Between the trimmed V and J ends, which lost 5 bases and 0 bases, there was a span of 18 bases. This CDR3 comprises 17 residues. Germline V gives CDR1 MDHEN, CDR2 SYDVKM. CDR3 amino acids: CASSPRSWPPSTDTQYF. CDR3 DNA sequence: TGTGCCAGCAGTCCCAGGTCCTGGCCCCCAAGCACAGATACGCAGTATTTT.

The J gene is TRBJ2-3, the V gene TRBV11-3; D is ambiguous. Looked up from germline, CDR1 is SGHNT and CDR2 is YENEEA. The V end lost 1 base, the J end lost 1 base, and 9 bases lay between the germline ends. The CDR3 spans 15 residues. CDR3 nucleotide sequence: TGTGCCAGCAGCTTAGGCACTTTCCGCACAGATACGCAGTATTTT. This sequence encodes CASSLGTFRTDTQYF.

The chain employs TRBV5-8 and TRBJ1-4; no firm D call. The length of the CDR3 is 14 residues. Germline V lookup: CDR1 SGHTS, CDR2 YDEGEE. V lost 4 bases and J 7 bases, leaving 14 bases between the germline ends. CDR3: CASSATRFGEKLFF. As DNA, the CDR3 is TGTGCCAGCAGCGCGACAAGGTTTGGTGAAAAACTGTTTTTT.

The CDR3 region is CASSKDRGAYNEQFF. CDR3 DNA sequence: TGCGCCAGCAGCAAGGACAGGGGGGCCTACAATGAGCAGTTCTTC. The chain joins TRBV5-1 to TRBJ2-1; 10 nucleotides align to TRBD1. J was trimmed by 2 bases and V by 4 bases; bases with no gene match: 3. The CDR3 runs to 15 residues. Germline V gene sequence: CDR1 SGHRS, CDR2 YFSETQ.

The V gene is TRBV7-8, the J gene TRBJ2-2, with D uncertain. This CDR3 region has 14 residues. The germline V gene encodes CDR1 SGHVS and CDR2 FQNEAQ. Trimming stripped 5 bases from V and 5 bases from J, with 12 bases between. In nucleotides, the CDR3 is TGTGCCAGCAGCCCACGGCTCGGAACCGGGGAGCTGTTTTTT. It yields the protein CASSPRLGTGELFF. The full variable domain, rest sourced from reference TRBV7-8 and TRBJ2-2, is GAGVSQSPRYKVAKRGQDVALRCDPISGHVSLFWYQQALGQGPEFLTYFQNEAQLDKSGLPSDRFFAERPEGSVSTLKIQRTQQEDSAVYLCASSPRLGTGELFFGEGSRLTVL.

The chain recombines TRBV18 with TRBJ1-2, with D hard to call. The CDR3 is 14 amino acids. Looked up from germline, CDR1 is KGHSH and CDR2 is LQKENI. V was shortened by 3 bases and J by 7 bases, with 15 bases between the two germline ends. The CDR3 DNA reads TGTGCCAGCTCACCGCCGGGGTGGCTCACTGGCTACACCTTC. This codes for CASSPPGWLTGYTF.

This chain joins TRBV5-6 and TRBJ1-1; 8 bases align to TRBD1. Germline V gives CDR1 SGHDT, CDR2 YYEEEE. The V segment lost 4 bases and the J segment 5 bases; nucleotides outside the gene matches: 7. The CDR3 totals 14 residues. In DNA form, the CDR3 reads TGTGCCAGCAGCCGACAGGGGAGGAGGACTGAAGCTTTCTTT. Residues: CASSRQGRRTEAFF. Supplemented by reference TRBV5-6 and TRBJ1-1, the full variable domain reads DAGVTQSPTHLIKTRGQQVTLRCSPKSGHDTVSWYQQALGQGPQFIFQYYEEEERQRGNFPDRFSGHQFPNYSSELNVNALLLGDSALYLCASSRQGRRTEAFFGQGTRLTVV.

The chain carries TRBV15 and TRBJ2-3; maybe TRBD2 (5 bases). With 0 bases removed from V and 12 bases from J, the gap between germline ends came to 13 bases. CDR1 and CDR2 (germline): LNHNV, YYDKDF (reference sequence). This CDR3 is 13 amino acids long. CDR3 DNA sequence: TGTGCCACCAGCAGAGATAGCGATCCGAACCAGTATTTT. The encoded protein is CATSRDSDPNQYF.

The rearrangement links TRBV7-6 to TRBJ2-5; the D gene is possibly TRBD1 (6 bases). The CDR3 has 15 residues. V was shortened by 0 bases and J by 3 bases, with 11 bases between the two germline ends. Germline V gene data show CDR1 as SGHVS and CDR2 as FNYEAQ. The CDR3 here is CASSLARAGEETQYF. The CDR3 DNA follows: TGTGCCAGCAGCTTAGCGCGGGCAGGGGAAGAGACCCAGTACTTC.

In nucleotides, the CDR3 is TGTGCTAGTGGTTTGGCAATGGGACGGAACTATGGCTACACCTTC. Its translation is CASGLAMGRNYGYTF. The rearrangement joins TRBV12-5 to TRBJ1-2; D is possibly TRBD1 (5 bases). This CDR3 is built from 15 residues. Per the germline V gene, CDR1 is LGHNT and CDR2 is FRNRAP. The ends were cut back, 1 base at V and 2 bases at J, with 11 bases in the middle. The full variable domain, in which reference TRBV12-5 and TRBJ1-2 provide the parts outside the CDR3, is DARVTQTPRHKVTEMGQEVTMRCQPILGHNTVFWYRQTMMQGLELLAYFRNRAPLDDSGMPKDRFSAEMPDATLATLKIQPSEPRDSAVYFCASGLAMGRNYGYTFGSGTRLTVV.

V is TRBV7-9 and J is TRBJ2-7; 8 positions match TRBD2. The CDR3 totals 14 residues. The trim removed 10 bases at V and 5 bases at J, leaving 13 bases unmatched. The V gene's germline CDR1 is SEHNR and CDR2 FQNEAQ (reference sequence). In DNA, the CDR3 is TGTGCCATTTCAATCGGGGGGGCCGGGAACGAGCAGTACTTC. Residues: CAISIGGAGNEQYF.

As DNA, the CDR3 is TGTGCCAGCAGCTTACCAGGACAGGGAGGAACTGAAGCTTTCTTT. Protein product: CASSLPGQGGTEAFF. This chain links TRBV5-4 with TRBJ1-1, with TRBD1 matching over 8 bases. The CDR3 has 15 residues. V shed 2 bases, J shed 5 bases, and the junction held 8 bases outside the gene matches. From germline, CDR1 is SGHNT and CDR2 YYREEE (reference sequence).

The chain is built from TRBV29-1 and TRBJ2-1; D remains ambiguous. Germline V gene lookup returns CDR1 SQVTM and CDR2 ANQGSEA. V gave up 6 bases and J gave up 8 bases, with 14 bases separating them. This CDR3 region has 12 residues. CDR3: CSVVTFGYEQFF. The CDR3 DNA sequence: TGCAGCGTCGTTACGTTCGGGTATGAGCAGTTCTTC.

This sequence joins TRBV5-1 and TRBJ2-3, with a tentative D call TRBD1 (6 bases). V was pared by 0 bases and J by 4 bases, with 12 bases between. CDR3 length: 15 amino acids. The germline gives CDR1 SGHRS, CDR2 YFSETQ. As DNA, the CDR3 is TGCGCCAGCAGCTTGGGTCAGGGGATGTCAGATACGCAGTATTTT. Amino acid sequence: CASSLGQGMSDTQYF.

The genes are TRBV7-8 and TRBJ2-3; 11 bases align to TRBD2. There are 16 residues in the CDR3. Germline V gives CDR1 SGHVS, CDR2 FQNEAQ. J lost 4 bases, V lost 3 bases, and 6 bases had no gene match. The CDR3 DNA sequence: TGTGCCAGCAGCTTTCCTAGCGGGGGGTGGGCAGATACGCAGTATTTT. Residues: CASSFPSGGWADTQYF. Using reference TRBV7-8 and TRBJ2-3 for the parts outside the CDR3, the full variable domain is GAGVSQSPRYKVAKRGQDVALRCDPISGHVSLFWYQQALGQGPEFLTYFQNEAQLDKSGLPSDRFFAERPEGSVSTLKIQRTQQEDSAVYLCASSFPSGGWADTQYFGPGTRLTVL.